Listed here are 9 T cell receptor beta chains from one sample, sequenced in a study of cytomegalovirus exposure and HLA in healthy donors. It was with 60 Vbeta and 13 Jbeta primers that the PCR ran. Clones were sequenced by immunoSEQ multiplex PCR, and TCRdb holds only the in-frame ones, with some missing. Of under 200,000 clones in the sample, just under 80% were seen once. The sample consisted of PBMCs. The receptor set was obtained from a woman in her thirties in good health and CMV-seropositive.

The V call is TRBV6-1, the J call TRBJ1-1; D call uncertain. Trimming shortened V by 0 bases and J by 11 bases, and 10 bases separated the two germline ends. Germline loops: CDR1 MNHNS, CDR2 SASEGT. The CDR3 loop spans 12 amino acids. The CDR3 spells CASSEAYYRAFF. DNA of the CDR3: TGTGCCAGCAGTGAAGCGTACTACCGGGCTTTCTTT.

The chain uses TRBV4-1 and TRBJ2-5; D not certain. The CDR3 consists of 13 residues. Trimming shortened V by 1 base and J by 3 bases, and 6 bases separated the two germline ends. Germline lookup yields CDR1 MGHRA and CDR2 YSYEKL. CDR3 in amino acids: CASSQVSEETQYF. DNA of the CDR3: TGCGCCAGCAGCCAAGTGAGTGAAGAGACCCAGTACTTC.

CDR3 loop: CASSVADLSTDTQYF. Written as DNA, the CDR3 is TGTGCCAGCAGCGTGGCGGACTTAAGCACAGATACGCAGTATTTT. The gene calls are TRBV7-2 and TRBJ2-3; D perhaps matches TRBD2 (5 bases). Between the trimmed V and J ends, which lost 5 bases and 0 bases, there was a span of 12 bases. The CDR3 is 15 residues long. Germline V gene lookup returns CDR1 SGHTA and CDR2 FQGNSA.

This rearrangement joins TRBV6-5 to TRBJ2-7, with 10 bases lining up with TRBD1. J gave up 4 bases and V 5 bases, and 5 bases lay outside the gene matches. Germline V CDR1 and CDR2: MNHEY, SVGAGI. The CDR3 is 14 amino acids. The CDR3 DNA follows: TGTGCCAGCAGTATGGGGACAGGGGTATACGAGCAGTACTTC. Its translation is CASSMGTGVYEQYF.

The chain links TRBV28 to TRBJ2-3, with D possibly matching TRBD2 (6 bases). CDR1 MDHEN and CDR2 SYDVKM come from the germline V gene. The CDR3 spans 16 residues. The ends were cut back, 4 bases at V and 6 bases at J, with 20 bases in the middle. The CDR3 nucleotides are TGTGCCAGCAGTTGGGGGTGGGGCGGCGGGGACGATACGCAGTATTTT. This codes for CASSWGWGGGDDTQYF.

This clone was counted only a few times. This chain uses TRBV7-6 with TRBJ1-1; tentatively, D is TRBD1 (6 bases). The CDR3 runs 16 residues. V was pared by 3 bases and J by 0 bases, with 14 bases between. From germline, CDR1 is SGHVS and CDR2 FNYEAQ. CDR3 nucleotides: TGTGCCAGCAGCTTTGATCCGGGACAAATGAACACTGAAGCTTTCTTT. This translates into CASSFDPGQMNTEAFF.

This clone was detected a few times. V and J are TRBV2 and TRBJ2-6; 7 bases align to TRBD1. With 7 bases clipped from V and 9 bases from J, the junction kept 6 bases outside the gene matches. This CDR3 contains 13 residues. Germline assignment: CDR1 SNHLY and CDR2 FYNNEI. CDR3 DNA: TGTGCCAGCAACACAGGGGTGAACAACGTCCTGACTTTC. Encoded protein: CASNTGVNNVLTF.

CDR3 in amino acids: CASSFRGQPQHF. The DNA of the CDR3 is TGTGCCAGCAGCTTCCGGGGTCAGCCCCAGCATTTT. The rearrangement joins TRBV7-8 to TRBJ1-5; D ambiguous. The germline V and J ends were trimmed by 3 bases and 6 bases, with 6 bases remaining between them. Germline-derived CDR1 and CDR2 are SGHVS and FQNEAQ. The CDR3 consists of 12 residues.

This rearrangement joins TRBV27 to TRBJ2-7; TRBD1 agrees at 10 bases. V lost 7 bases and J lost 3; bases outside the gene matches: 9. Germline CDR1 reads MNHEY; CDR2 reads SMNVEV (reference sequence). This CDR3 is built from 15 residues. CDR3 in amino acids: CASTIAGTGVYEQYF. CDR3 DNA sequence: TGTGCCAGCACTATAGCCGGGACAGGGGTCTACGAGCAGTACTTC.